A selection of T cell receptor beta chains follows, all from one sample in a study of CD8 T cells in ankylosing spondylitis. TCRdb reanalysed the 5' RACE reads using MiXCR and keeps one entry per CDR3 protein. The sample has 250,000 to 350,000 distinct CDR3 sequences; approximately 8% are singletons. Sequencing used blood, either unsorted or a sorted T cell fraction (not recorded which). These receptors were obtained from a male donor with ankylosing spondylitis. Both conserved end residues are part of each CDR3. D genes are given only for firm matches. Clone sizes are given selectively: once, few, many, or a class where the clone is expanded.

CDR3 DNA	CDR3 protein	D gene	clone size	J gene	V gene
TGTGCCAGCAGTGGACTAGCGGGAATTTACAATGAGCAGTTCTTC	CASSGLAGIYNEQFF	TRBD2	many	TRBJ2-1	TRBV12-3/TRBV12-4
TGTGCCAGCAGCTTAGTCGCGGGAGCGAACAATGAGCAGTTCTTC	CASSLVAGANNEQFF	TRBD2	-	TRBJ2-1	TRBV7-2
TGTGCCACCAGCAGAGACGCTCAGCCCCAGCATTTT	CATSRDAQPQHF	-	-	TRBJ1-5	TRBV15
TGTGCCAGCTCACCAAGGAGACAGCAAGAGACCCAGTACTTC	CASSPRRQQETQYF	-	few	TRBJ2-5	TRBV18
TGTGCCAGCAGCCTAGGGACAGCCCCAAGTGGAGAGCAGTACTTC	CASSLGTAPSGEQYF	TRBD1	-	TRBJ2-7	TRBV7-9
TGTGCCAGCAGTGAACTTCGTCAGGGTTCCTACGAGCAGTACTTC	CASSELRQGSYEQYF	-	-	TRBJ2-7	TRBV2
TGTGCCAGCAGCCCAGCTCTACAGAAGCAGTTCTTC	CASSPALQKQFF	-	few	TRBJ2-1	TRBV7-2
TGTGCCAGCAGCCGAGCGGCGGGAGTTCGTGAGCAGTTCTTC	CASSRAAGVREQFF	TRBD2	-	TRBJ2-1	TRBV5-6
TGTGCCAGCAGAGAGGGACTAGCAATATCCAATGAGCAGTTCTTC	CASREGLAISNEQFF	TRBD2	-	TRBJ2-1	TRBV6-1
TGTGCCAGCAGCGACGGGACTAGCGGGAGGGTTGAGCAGTTCTTC	CASSDGTSGRVEQFF	TRBD2	few	TRBJ2-1	TRBV9
TGTGCCACCAGCAGAAACCTAAGTCCCCGAGGGGGCAATGAGCAGTTCTTC	CATSRNLSPRGGNEQFF	-	few	TRBJ2-1	TRBV15
TGTGCCATCCTCCTTTCTCGGGAGTCCTCTGGAAACACCATATATTTT	CAILLSRESSGNTIYF	-	few	TRBJ1-3	TRBV10-3
TGTGCCAGCAGTTTGGGGGATTTCGGCACAGATACGCAGTATTTT	CASSLGDFGTDTQYF	-	few	TRBJ2-3	TRBV2
TGCAGTGCTAGAGGAAGTCGCTACGACAATGAGCAGTTCTTC	CSARGSRYDNEQFF	-	-	TRBJ2-1	TRBV20-1
TGTGCCAGCAGCATAACTAGCGGGAGGTTGACCTTCGAGCAGTACTTC	CASSITSGRLTFEQYF	TRBD2	-	TRBJ2-7	TRBV11-2
TGCGCCAGCACCCTGGACCGAGGTGGCTATGGCTACACCTTC	CASTLDRGGYGYTF	-	many	TRBJ1-2	TRBV5-1
TGTGCCAGCAGTTACGTGGGTTACAACACCGGGGAGCTGTTTTTT	CASSYVGYNTGELFF	-	-	TRBJ2-2	TRBV6-2/TRBV6-3
TGCGCCAGCAGTAACCTGACGAGTTCCTACCACGAGCAGTACTTC	CASSNLTSSYHEQYF	-	-	TRBJ2-7	TRBV5-1
TGTGCCAGCAGTCCACAGGTGAACACTGAAGCTTTCTTT	CASSPQVNTEAFF	-	-	TRBJ1-1	TRBV6-4
TGTGCCAGCAGCCAACCGGGACAGGGGGCCGATGAGCAGTTCTTC	CASSQPGQGADEQFF	TRBD1	-	TRBJ2-1	TRBV4-2
TGTGCCATCAGTGCTTTGGGGCCCACGAGCTCCTACAATGAGCAGTTCTTC	CAISALGPTSSYNEQFF	-	many	TRBJ2-1	TRBV10-3
TGTGCCAGCTCACCGGCAGGGAAAGAGACCCAGTACTTC	CASSPAGKETQYF	-	few	TRBJ2-5	TRBV18
TGTGCCAGCCAAGACAGCCCCCCCAGGACCCAGTACTTC	CASQDSPPRTQYF	-	few	TRBJ2-5	TRBV14
TGTGCCAGCAGCTTAGTACGGTATCCACTCGGGGAGCTGTTTTTT	CASSLVRYPLGELFF	-	few	TRBJ2-2	TRBV7-2
TGTGCCACAACACAGGGAGGGAGGCATCAGCCCCAGCATTTT	CATTQGGRHQPQHF	-	many	TRBJ1-5	TRBV28
TGTGCCAGCAGCTTATGGCCAGGCCCAGAGGATGAAAAACTGTTTTTT	CASSLWPGPEDEKLFF	-	few	TRBJ1-4	TRBV7-8
TGTGCCAGCAGTTTAGGGGCTAGCGGGCTCAATGAGCAGTTCTTC	CASSLGASGLNEQFF	TRBD2	-	TRBJ2-1	TRBV12-3/TRBV12-4
TGCGCCAGCAGCTTGTGGGACCCGGGGGCCGGGAATGAGCAGTTCTTC	CASSLWDPGAGNEQFF	-	-	TRBJ2-1	TRBV5-1
TGTGCCATCAGTGAGTCATTGACAGGGGGATTTGAAAAACTGTTTTTT	CAISESLTGGFEKLFF	TRBD1	-	TRBJ1-4	TRBV10-3
TGTGCCAGCAGCACCGGGACAGTGAACACCGGGGAGCTGTTTTTT	CASSTGTVNTGELFF	TRBD1	many	TRBJ2-2	TRBV12-3/TRBV12-4
TGCAGTGCTAGACTAGCGGGATACCACAATGAGCAGTTCTTC	CSARLAGYHNEQFF	TRBD2	few	TRBJ2-1	TRBV20-1
TGTGCCAGCAGTTTGGGTCTTGTAGGGCCCTCCTCCAATGAGCAGTTCTTC	CASSLGLVGPSSNEQFF	-	many	TRBJ2-1	TRBV12-3/TRBV12-4
TGTGCCAGCAGCAGACTACTGGACAGGGCAGCCGGGGAGCTGTTTTTT	CASSRLLDRAAGELFF	TRBD1	few	TRBJ2-2	TRBV7-6
TGCAGTGCTAGTACGGTAGGAGAGACCCAGTACTTC	CSASTVGETQYF	-	few	TRBJ2-5	TRBV20-1
TGTGCCAGCAGTTTCAAACAGGGGAACACCGGGGAGCTGTTTTTT	CASSFKQGNTGELFF	-	-	TRBJ2-2	TRBV28
TGTGCCAGCAGTTTGATAGGGACCGAGCAGTACTTC	CASSLIGTEQYF	-	few	TRBJ2-7	TRBV28
TGTGCCAGCAGTCCGACAGGGGGCAAAGGCTACACCTTC	CASSPTGGKGYTF	TRBD1	few	TRBJ1-2	TRBV12-3/TRBV12-4
TGTGCCAGCAGCTCATTAGCGGGAGTTTCAGATACGCAGTATTTT	CASSSLAGVSDTQYF	TRBD2	-	TRBJ2-3	TRBV7-9
TGCAGCGTTTCTGTCGGGGGATTGGGACAGCCCCAGCATTTT	CSVSVGGLGQPQHF	-	few	TRBJ1-5	TRBV29-1
TGCAGCGCGACTGGGGGGGGGGCAGACGAGCAGTACTTC	CSATGGGADEQYF	-	-	TRBJ2-7	TRBV29-1
TGTGCCAGCAGCTTACTCAGGGGAGGCTTGCGGAACACCGGGGAGCTGTTTTTT	CASSLLRGGLRNTGELFF	-	many	TRBJ2-2	TRBV11-1
TGCAGCGTTGCTGGGACAGGGGATGACACCGGGGAGCTGTTTTTT	CSVAGTGDDTGELFF	TRBD1	few	TRBJ2-2	TRBV29-1
TGTGCCAGCAGCGTTGGGGTTAATGAGCAGTTCTTC	CASSVGVNEQFF	-	few	TRBJ2-1	TRBV9
TGTGCCAGCAGTTGGAATCGACAGGGCGGCGAGACCCAGTACTTC	CASSWNRQGGETQYF	TRBD1	-	TRBJ2-5	TRBV28
TGTGCCAGCAGCTTAGAGATCGGAAGAGCTTTCTTT	CASSLEIGRAFF	-	few	TRBJ1-1	TRBV7-2
TGCAGCGCGCAACCCGGGACAGGGGGCCTCTGGAACACTGAAGCTTTCTTT	CSAQPGTGGLWNTEAFF	TRBD1	-	TRBJ1-1	TRBV29-1
TGTGCCAGCAGCTTAGATATCCTAGCTCTGGATACGCAGTATTTT	CASSLDILALDTQYF	-	-	TRBJ2-3	TRBV11-2
TGTGCCAGCAGCCCTGATGGACTAGCGGATTACGAGCAGTACTTC	CASSPDGLADYEQYF	TRBD2	few	TRBJ2-7	TRBV7-3
TGTGCCAGCAGTGCCCTCCGAGGGGACTACAATGAGCAGTTCTTC	CASSALRGDYNEQFF	-	few	TRBJ2-1	TRBV27
TGTGCCAGCAGCTCCTCTCTAGCGGTCGGGAACATTCAGTACTTC	CASSSSLAVGNIQYF	TRBD2	-	TRBJ2-4	TRBV7-2
TGTGCCATCAGCGAAGGACAGGGGGAGACCCAGTACTTC	CAISEGQGETQYF	TRBD1	few	TRBJ2-5	TRBV10-3